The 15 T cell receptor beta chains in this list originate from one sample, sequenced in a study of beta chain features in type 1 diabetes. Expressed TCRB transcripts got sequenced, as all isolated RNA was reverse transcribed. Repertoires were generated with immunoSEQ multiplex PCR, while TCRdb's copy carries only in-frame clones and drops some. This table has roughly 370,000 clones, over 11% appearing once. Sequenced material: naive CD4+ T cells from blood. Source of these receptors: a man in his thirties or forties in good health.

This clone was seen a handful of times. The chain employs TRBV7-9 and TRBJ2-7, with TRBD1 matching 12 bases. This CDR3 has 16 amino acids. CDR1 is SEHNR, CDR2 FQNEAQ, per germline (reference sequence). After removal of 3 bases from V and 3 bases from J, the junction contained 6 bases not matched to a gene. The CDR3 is CASSLGQGARYYEQYF. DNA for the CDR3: TGTGCCAGCAGCTTGGGACAGGGGGCTCGCTACTACGAGCAGTACTTC.

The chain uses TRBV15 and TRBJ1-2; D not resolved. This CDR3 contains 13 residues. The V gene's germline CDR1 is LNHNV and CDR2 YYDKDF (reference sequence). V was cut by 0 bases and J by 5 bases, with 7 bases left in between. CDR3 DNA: TGTGCCACCAGCAGAGATGCCACTTATGGCTACACCTTC. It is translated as CATSRDATYGYTF.

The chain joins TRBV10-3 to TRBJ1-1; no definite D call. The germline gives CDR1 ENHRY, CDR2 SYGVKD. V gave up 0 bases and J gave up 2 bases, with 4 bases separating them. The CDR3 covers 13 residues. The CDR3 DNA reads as TGTGCCATCAGTGAGTCGACTAACACTGAAGCTTTCTTT. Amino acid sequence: CAISESTNTEAFF.

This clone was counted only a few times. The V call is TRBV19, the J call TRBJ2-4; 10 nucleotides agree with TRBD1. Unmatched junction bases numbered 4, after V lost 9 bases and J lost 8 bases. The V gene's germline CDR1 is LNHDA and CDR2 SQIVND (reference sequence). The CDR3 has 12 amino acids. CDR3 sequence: CASRDRGHIQYF. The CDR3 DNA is TGTGCCAGCCGGGACAGGGGTCACATTCAGTACTTC.

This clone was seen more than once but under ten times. CDR3 protein: CAISGTGRSYEQYF. The CDR3 DNA is TGTGCCATCAGTGGGACAGGCCGCTCCTACGAGCAGTACTTC. This rearrangement joins TRBV10-3 to TRBJ2-7; 7 nucleotides match TRBD1. The CDR3 is 14 amino acids. Germline trimming cut 4 bases from V and 0 bases from J; bases unmatched to any gene: 3. In germline, CDR1 is ENHRY, CDR2 SYGVKD.

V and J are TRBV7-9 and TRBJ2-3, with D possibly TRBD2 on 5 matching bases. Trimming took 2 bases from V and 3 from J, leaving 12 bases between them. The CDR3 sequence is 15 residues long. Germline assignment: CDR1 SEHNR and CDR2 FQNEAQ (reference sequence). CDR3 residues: CASSLSGSVTDTQYF. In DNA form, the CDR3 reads TGTGCCAGCAGCTTATCGGGATCGGTGACAGATACGCAGTATTTT.

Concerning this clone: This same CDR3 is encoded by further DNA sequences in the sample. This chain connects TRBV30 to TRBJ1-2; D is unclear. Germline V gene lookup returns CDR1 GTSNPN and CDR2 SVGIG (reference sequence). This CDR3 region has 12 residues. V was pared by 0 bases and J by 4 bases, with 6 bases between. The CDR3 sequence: CAWSVEGYGYTF. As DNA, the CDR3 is TGTGCCTGGAGTGTGGAAGGCTATGGCTACACCTTC.

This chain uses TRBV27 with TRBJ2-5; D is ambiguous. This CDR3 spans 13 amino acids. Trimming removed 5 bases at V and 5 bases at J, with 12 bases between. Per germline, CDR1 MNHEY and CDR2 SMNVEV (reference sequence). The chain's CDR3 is CASSPRPWETQYF. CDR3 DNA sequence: TGTGCCAGCAGTCCTCGCCCTTGGGAGACCCAGTACTTC.

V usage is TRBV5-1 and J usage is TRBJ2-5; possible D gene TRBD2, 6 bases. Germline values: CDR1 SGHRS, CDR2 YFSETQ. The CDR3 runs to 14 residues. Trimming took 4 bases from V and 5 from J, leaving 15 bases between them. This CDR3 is CASSKGLTVETQYF. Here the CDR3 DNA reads TGCGCCAGCAGCAAGGGACTGACCGTGGAGACCCAGTACTTC. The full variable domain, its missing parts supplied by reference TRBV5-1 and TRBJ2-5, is KAGVTQTPRYLIKTRGQQVTLSCSPISGHRSVSWYQQTPGQGLQFLFEYFSETQRNKGNFPGRFSGRQFSNSRSEMNVSTLELGDSALYLCASSKGLTVETQYFGPGTRLLVL.

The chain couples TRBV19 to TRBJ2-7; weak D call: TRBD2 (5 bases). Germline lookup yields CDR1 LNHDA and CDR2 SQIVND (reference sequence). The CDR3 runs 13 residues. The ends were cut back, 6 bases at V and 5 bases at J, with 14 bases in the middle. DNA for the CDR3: TGTGCCAGTAGCCACACCGGAGGTAACGAGCAGTACTTC. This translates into CASSHTGGNEQYF. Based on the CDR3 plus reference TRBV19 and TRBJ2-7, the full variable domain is DGGITQSPKYLFRKEGQNVTLSCEQNLNHDAMYWYRQDPGQGLRLIYYSQIVNDFQKGDIAEGYSVSREKKESFPLTVTSAQKNPTAFYLCASSHTGGNEQYFGPGTRLTVT.

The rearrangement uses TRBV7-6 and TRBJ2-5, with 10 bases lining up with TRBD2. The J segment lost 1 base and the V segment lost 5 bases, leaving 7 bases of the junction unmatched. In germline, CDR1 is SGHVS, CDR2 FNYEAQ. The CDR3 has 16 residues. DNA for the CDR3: TGTGCCAGCAGCCAGACTAGCGGGTTTCTCCAAGAGACCCAGTACTTC. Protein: CASSQTSGFLQETQYF.

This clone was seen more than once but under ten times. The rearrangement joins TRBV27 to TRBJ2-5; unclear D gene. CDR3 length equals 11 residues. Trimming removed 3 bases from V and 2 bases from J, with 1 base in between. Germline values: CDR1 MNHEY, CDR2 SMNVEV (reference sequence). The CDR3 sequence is CASSFQETQYF. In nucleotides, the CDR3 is TGTGCCAGCAGTTTTCAAGAGACCCAGTACTTC.

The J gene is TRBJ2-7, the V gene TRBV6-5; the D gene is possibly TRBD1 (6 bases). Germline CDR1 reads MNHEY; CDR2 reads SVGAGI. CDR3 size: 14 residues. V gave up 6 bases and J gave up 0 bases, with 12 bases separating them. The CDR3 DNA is TGTGCCAGCAGAACCGGACAGAACTCCTACGAGCAGTACTTC. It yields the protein CASRTGQNSYEQYF.

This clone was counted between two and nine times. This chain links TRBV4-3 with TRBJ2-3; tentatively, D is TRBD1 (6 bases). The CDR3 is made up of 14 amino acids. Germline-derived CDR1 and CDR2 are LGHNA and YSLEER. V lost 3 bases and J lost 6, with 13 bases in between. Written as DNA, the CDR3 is TGCGCCAGCAGCCATCTCCAGGGGCTGGATACGCAGTATTTT. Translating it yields CASSHLQGLDTQYF.

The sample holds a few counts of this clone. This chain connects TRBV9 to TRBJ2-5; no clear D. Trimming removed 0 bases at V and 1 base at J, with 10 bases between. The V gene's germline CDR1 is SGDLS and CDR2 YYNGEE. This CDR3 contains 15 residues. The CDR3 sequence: CASSVALQVQETQYF. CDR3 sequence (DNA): TGTGCCAGCAGCGTAGCTCTTCAGGTCCAAGAGACCCAGTACTTC.